The clone carrying this TCR beta chain is a singleton in its sample. This sample is part of a study of shared clonotypes between healthy human individuals. Germline assignment: CDR1 LNHDA and CDR2 SQIVND (reference sequence). This CDR3 comprises 15 residues. Trimming pared 4 bases from V and 1 base from J, leaving 13 bases between. Generated by immunoSEQ multiplex PCR, the TCRdb table keeps only in-frame clones and is missing some. The data contain a few hundred thousand clones, roughly 70% of them singletons. The origin of this receptor is a man aged 25-45 years in good health. The chain has TRBV19 and TRBJ1-1; D unresolved. Sequencing used memory CD4+ T cells sorted from blood. Subset specified: CD45RA-negative fraction. The CDR3 is CASSSPRGGNTEAFF. The CDR3 nucleotides read TGTGCCAGTAGTAGCCCCCGAGGTGGGAACACTGAAGCTTTCTTT.